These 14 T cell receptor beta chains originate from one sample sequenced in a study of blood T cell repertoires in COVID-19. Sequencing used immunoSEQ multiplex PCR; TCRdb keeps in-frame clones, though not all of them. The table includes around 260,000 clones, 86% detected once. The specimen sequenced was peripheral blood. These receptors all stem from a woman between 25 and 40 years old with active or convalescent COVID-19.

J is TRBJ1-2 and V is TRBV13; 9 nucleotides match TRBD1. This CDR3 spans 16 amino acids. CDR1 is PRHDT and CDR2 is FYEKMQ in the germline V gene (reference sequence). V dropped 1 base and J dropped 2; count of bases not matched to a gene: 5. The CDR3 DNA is TGTGCCAGCAGCTTAGACCGGGACAGGGTAAACTATGGCTACACCTTC. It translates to CASSLDRDRVNYGYTF. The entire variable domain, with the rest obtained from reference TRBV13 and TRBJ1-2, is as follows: AAGVIQSPRHLIKEKRETATLKCYPIPRHDTVYWYQQGPGQDPQFLISFYEKMQSDKGSIPDRFSAQQFSDYHSELNMSSLELGDSALYFCASSLDRDRVNYGYTFGSGTRLTVV.

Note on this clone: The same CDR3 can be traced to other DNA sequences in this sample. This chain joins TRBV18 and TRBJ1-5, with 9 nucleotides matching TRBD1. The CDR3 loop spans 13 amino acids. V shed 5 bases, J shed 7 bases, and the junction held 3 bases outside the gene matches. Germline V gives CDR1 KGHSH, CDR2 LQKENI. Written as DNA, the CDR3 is TGTGCCAGCTCAGCGGACAGGGGACAGCCCCAGCATTTT. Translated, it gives CASSADRGQPQHF. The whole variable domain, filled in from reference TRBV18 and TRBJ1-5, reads NAGVMQNPRHLVRRRGQEARLRCSPMKGHSHVYWYRQLPEEGLKFMVYLQKENIIDESGMPKERFSAEFPKEGPSILRIQQVVRGDSAAYFCASSADRGQPQHFGDGTRLSIL.

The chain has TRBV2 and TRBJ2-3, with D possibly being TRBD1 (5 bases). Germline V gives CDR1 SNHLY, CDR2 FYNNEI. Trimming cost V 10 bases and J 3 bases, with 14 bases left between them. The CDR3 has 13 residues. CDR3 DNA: TGTGCCATCTCCAGGGCTTTAACAGATACGCAGTATTTT. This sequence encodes CAISRALTDTQYF.

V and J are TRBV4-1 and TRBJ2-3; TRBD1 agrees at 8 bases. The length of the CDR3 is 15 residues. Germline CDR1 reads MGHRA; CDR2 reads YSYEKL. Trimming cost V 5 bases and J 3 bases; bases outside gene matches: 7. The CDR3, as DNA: TGCGCCAGCAGCGCTCGGGACAGGTTTACAGATACGCAGTATTTT. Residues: CASSARDRFTDTQYF.

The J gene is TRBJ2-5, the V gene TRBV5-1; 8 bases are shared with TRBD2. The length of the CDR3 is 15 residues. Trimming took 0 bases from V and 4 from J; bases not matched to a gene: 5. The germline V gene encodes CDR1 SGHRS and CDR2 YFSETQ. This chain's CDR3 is CASSLALAGGETQYF. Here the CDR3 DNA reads TGCGCCAGCAGCTTGGCGTTGGCGGGGGGAGAGACCCAGTACTTC.

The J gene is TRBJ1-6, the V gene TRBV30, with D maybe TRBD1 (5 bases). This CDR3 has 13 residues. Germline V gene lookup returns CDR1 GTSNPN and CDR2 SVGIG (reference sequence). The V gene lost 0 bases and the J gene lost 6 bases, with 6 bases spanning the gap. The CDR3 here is CAWSVGANSPLHF. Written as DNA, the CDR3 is TGTGCCTGGAGTGTAGGGGCTAATTCACCCCTCCACTTT. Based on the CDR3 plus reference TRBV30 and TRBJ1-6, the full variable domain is SQTIHQWPATLVQPVGSPLSLECTVEGTSNPNLYWYRQAAGRGLQLLFYSVGIGQISSEVPQNLSASRPQDRQFILSSKKLLLSDSGFYLCAWSVGANSPLHFGNGTRLTVT.

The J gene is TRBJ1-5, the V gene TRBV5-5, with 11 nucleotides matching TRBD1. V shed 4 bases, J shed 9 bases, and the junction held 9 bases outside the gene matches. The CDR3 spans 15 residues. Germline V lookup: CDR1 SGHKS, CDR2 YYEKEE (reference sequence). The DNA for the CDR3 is TGTGCCAGCAGCCCCGAGGGACAGGGGGGTCGGCCCCAGCATTTT. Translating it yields CASSPEGQGGRPQHF.

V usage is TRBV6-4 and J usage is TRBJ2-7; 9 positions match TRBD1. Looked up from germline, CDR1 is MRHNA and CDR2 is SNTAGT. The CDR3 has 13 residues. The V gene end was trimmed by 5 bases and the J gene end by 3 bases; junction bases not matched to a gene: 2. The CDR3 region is CASSQTGGYEQYF. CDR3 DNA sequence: TGTGCCAGCAGTCAGACAGGGGGCTACGAGCAGTACTTC.

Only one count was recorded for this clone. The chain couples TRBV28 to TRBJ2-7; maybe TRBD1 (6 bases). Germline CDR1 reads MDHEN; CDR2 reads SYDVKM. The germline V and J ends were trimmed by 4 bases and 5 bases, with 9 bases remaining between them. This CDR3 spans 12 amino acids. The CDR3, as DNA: TGTGCCAGCAGTTACAGGGTCCACGAGCAGTACTTC. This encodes CASSYRVHEQYF.

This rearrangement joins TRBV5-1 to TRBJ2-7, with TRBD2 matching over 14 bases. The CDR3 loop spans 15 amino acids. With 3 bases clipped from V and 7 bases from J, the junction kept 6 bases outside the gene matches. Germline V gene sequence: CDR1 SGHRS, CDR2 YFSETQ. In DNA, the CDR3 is TGCGCCAGCAGCTGGGGACTAGCGGGGGCCGGAGAGCAGTACTTC. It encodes CASSWGLAGAGEQYF.

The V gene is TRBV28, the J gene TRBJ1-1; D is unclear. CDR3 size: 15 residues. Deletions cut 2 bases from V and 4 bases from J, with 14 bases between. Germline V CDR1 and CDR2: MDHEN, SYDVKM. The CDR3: CASSLMWAMGTEAFF. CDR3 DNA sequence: TGTGCCAGCAGTTTAATGTGGGCGATGGGCACTGAAGCTTTCTTT.

In nucleotides, the CDR3 is TGTGCCAGCAGTTTTCGAGCTAGCATCAACGAGCAGTACTTC. Translating gives CASSFRASINEQYF. The chain has TRBV27 and TRBJ2-7, with a tentative D call TRBD2 (5 bases). Trimming shortened V by 3 bases and J by 5 bases, and 14 bases separated the two germline ends. Germline values: CDR1 MNHEY, CDR2 SMNVEV (reference sequence). CDR3 length: 14 residues.

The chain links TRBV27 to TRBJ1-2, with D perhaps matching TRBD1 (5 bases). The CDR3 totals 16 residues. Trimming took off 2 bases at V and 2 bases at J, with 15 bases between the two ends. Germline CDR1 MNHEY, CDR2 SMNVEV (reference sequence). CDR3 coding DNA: TGTGCCAGCAGTTTACGCTCCCGGGGGACGAACTATGGCTACACCTTC. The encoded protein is CASSLRSRGTNYGYTF.

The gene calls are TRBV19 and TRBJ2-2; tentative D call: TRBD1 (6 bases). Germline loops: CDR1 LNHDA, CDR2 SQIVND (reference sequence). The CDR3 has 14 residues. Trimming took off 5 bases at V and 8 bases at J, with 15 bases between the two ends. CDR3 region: CASSPGQPWGELFF. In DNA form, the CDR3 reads TGTGCCAGTAGTCCAGGACAGCCCTGGGGGGAGCTGTTTTTT.